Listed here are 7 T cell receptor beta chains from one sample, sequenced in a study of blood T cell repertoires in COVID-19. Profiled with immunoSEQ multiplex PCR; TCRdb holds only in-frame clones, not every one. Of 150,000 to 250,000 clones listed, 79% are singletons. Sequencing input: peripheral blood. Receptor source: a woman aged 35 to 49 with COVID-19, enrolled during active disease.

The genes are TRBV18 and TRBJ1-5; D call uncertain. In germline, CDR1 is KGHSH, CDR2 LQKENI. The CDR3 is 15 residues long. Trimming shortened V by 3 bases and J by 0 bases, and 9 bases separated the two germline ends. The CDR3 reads CASSPQAYSNQPQHF. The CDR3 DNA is TGTGCCAGCTCACCCCAGGCATATAGCAATCAGCCCCAGCATTTT.

The CDR3 is CASSLARGYQETQYF. The CDR3 nucleotides read TGTGCCAGCAGCTTAGCCAGGGGATACCAAGAGACCCAGTACTTC. J is TRBJ2-5 and V is TRBV7-7, with TRBD1 as a possible D gene (6 bases). V lost 0 bases and J lost 0, with 8 bases in between. There are 15 residues in the CDR3. CDR1 and CDR2 (germline): SSHAT, FNYEAQ (reference sequence).

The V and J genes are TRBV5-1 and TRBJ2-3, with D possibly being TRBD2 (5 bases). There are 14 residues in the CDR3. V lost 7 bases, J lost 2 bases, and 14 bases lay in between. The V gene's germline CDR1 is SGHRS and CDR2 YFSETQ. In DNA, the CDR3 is TGCGCCAGCTGCCAAGCGGCCTCCACAGATACGCAGTATTTT. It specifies CASCQAASTDTQYF.

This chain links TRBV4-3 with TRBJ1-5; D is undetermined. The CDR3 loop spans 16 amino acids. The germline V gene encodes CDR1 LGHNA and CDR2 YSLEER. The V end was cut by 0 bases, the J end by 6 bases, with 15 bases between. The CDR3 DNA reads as TGCGCCAGCAGCCAAGATAACGGGTATGGAAGTCAGCCCCAGCATTTT. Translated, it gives CASSQDNGYGSQPQHF.

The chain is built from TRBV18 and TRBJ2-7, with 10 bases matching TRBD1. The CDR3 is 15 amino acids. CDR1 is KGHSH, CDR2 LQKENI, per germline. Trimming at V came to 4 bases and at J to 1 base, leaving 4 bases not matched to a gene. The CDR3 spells CASSRGTGASYEQYF. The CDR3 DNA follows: TGTGCCAGCTCACGAGGGACAGGGGCGTCCTACGAGCAGTACTTC.

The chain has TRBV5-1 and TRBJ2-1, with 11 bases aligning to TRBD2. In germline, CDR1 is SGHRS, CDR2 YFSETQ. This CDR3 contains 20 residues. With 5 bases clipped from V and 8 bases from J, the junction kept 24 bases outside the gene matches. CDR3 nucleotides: TGCGCCAGCAGACCAGGGAATCTAGCGGGAGGATTTAAAGTGATCGATGAGCAGTTCTTC. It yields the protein CASRPGNLAGGFKVIDEQFF.

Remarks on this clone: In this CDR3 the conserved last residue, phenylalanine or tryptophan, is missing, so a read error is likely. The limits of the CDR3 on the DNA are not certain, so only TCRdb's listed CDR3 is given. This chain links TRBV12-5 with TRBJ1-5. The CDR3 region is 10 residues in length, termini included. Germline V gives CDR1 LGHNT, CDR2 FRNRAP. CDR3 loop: CASAPLGSQE.